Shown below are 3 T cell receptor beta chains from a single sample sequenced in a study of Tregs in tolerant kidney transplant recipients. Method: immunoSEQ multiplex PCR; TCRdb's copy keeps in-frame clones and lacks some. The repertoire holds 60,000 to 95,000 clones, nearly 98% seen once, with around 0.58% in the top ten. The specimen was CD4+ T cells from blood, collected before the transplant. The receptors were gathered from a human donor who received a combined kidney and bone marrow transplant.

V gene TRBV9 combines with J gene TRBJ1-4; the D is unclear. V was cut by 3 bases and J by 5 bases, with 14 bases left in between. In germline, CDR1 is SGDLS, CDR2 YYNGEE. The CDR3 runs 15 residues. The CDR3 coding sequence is TGTGCCAGCAGCGCTAGTGGCGGCCGCAATGAAAAACTGTTTTTT. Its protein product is CASSASGGRNEKLFF. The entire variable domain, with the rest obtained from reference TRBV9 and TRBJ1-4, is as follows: DSGVTQTPKHLITATGQRVTLRCSPRSGDLSVYWYQQSLDQGLQFLIQYYNGEERAKGNILERFSAQQFPDLHSELNLSSLELGDSALYFCASSASGGRNEKLFFGSGTQLSVL.

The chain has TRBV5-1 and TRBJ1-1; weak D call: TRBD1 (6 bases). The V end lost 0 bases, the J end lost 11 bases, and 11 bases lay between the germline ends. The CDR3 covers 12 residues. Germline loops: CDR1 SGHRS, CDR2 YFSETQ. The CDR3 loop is CASSLDREYAFF. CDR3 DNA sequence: TGCGCCAGCAGCTTGGACAGGGAGTACGCTTTCTTT. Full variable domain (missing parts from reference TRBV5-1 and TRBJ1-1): KAGVTQTPRYLIKTRGQQVTLSCSPISGHRSVSWYQQTPGQGLQFLFEYFSETQRNKGNFPGRFSGRQFSNSRSEMNVSTLELGDSALYLCASSLDREYAFFGQGTRLTVV.

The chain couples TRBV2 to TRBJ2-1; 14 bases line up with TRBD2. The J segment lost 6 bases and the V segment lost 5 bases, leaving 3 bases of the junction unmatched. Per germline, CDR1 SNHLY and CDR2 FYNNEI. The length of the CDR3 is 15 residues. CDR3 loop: CASSMGLAGANEQFF. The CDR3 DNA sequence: TGTGCCAGCAGTATGGGACTAGCGGGGGCCAATGAGCAGTTCTTC.